The 22 T cell receptor beta chains below all came from one sample that was sequenced in a study of cytomegalovirus exposure and HLA in healthy donors. Primers: 60 Vbeta forward and 13 Jbeta reverse. The repertoire was sequenced with immunoSEQ multiplex PCR; TCRdb's copy has only in-frame clones and lacks some. The sample carries roughly 250,000 clones, roughly two thirds recorded once. The material sequenced was PBMCs. Receptor source: a female donor in good health and CMV-seronegative.

The chain employs TRBV11-2 and TRBJ1-1; 7 bases line up with TRBD1. Losses at the gene ends were 1 base for V and 2 bases for J; bases not matched to a gene: 7. This CDR3 spans 16 amino acids. The V gene's germline CDR1 is SGHAT and CDR2 FQNNGV. DNA for the CDR3: TGTGCCAGCAGCTTAGGGTGGGACAGCCTTAACACTGAAGCTTTCTTT. It specifies CASSLGWDSLNTEAFF.

The rearrangement links TRBV27 to TRBJ2-5; no firm D call. The germline gives CDR1 MNHEY, CDR2 SMNVEV (reference sequence). The CDR3 is made up of 14 amino acids. Trimming stripped 6 bases from V and 5 bases from J, with 16 bases between. The CDR3 nucleotides read TGTGCCAGCAGGGCCACCATGGCCAGGGAGACCCAGTACTTC. It yields the protein CASRATMARETQYF.

This chain joins TRBV7-2 and TRBJ2-5, with no clear D. This CDR3 region has 16 residues. Germline CDR1 SGHTA, CDR2 FQGNSA. Trimming removed 5 bases from V and 8 bases from J, with 24 bases in between. The CDR3 is CASSPSVALGVGTQYF. CDR3 bases: TGTGCCAGCAGCCCCAGTGTAGCTCTTGGAGTAGGAACCCAGTACTTC.

The genes are TRBV7-2 and TRBJ2-7; 16 nucleotides align to TRBD2. Germline V CDR1 and CDR2: SGHTA, FQGNSA. The CDR3 covers 16 residues. Trimming at V came to 5 bases and at J to 5 bases, leaving 6 bases not matched to a gene. The chain's CDR3 is CASSLGLAGGVHEQYF. The CDR3 coding sequence is TGTGCCAGCAGCCTGGGACTAGCGGGAGGGGTCCACGAGCAGTACTTC. Complete variable domain (other parts from reference TRBV7-2 and TRBJ2-7): GAGVSQSPSNKVTEKGKDVELRCDPISGHTALYWYRQSLGQGLEFLIYFQGNSAPDKSGLPSDRFSAERTGGSVSTLTIQRTQQEDSAVYLCASSLGLAGGVHEQYFGPGTRLTVT.

This clone was observed a few times. The V call is TRBV7-8, the J call TRBJ2-2; D possibly corresponds to TRBD2 (6 bases). The length of the CDR3 is 17 residues. The germline V gene encodes CDR1 SGHVS and CDR2 FQNEAQ. The V end was cut by 3 bases, the J end by 5 bases, with 19 bases between. The CDR3 coding sequence is TGTGCCAGCAGCTTCTCGTTACTAGCCGGCGGGACCGGGGAGCTGTTTTTT. It specifies CASSFSLLAGGTGELFF.

This rearrangement joins TRBV7-9 to TRBJ2-1, with D perhaps TRBD2 (5 bases). The CDR3 is made up of 14 amino acids. Germline assignment: CDR1 SEHNR and CDR2 FQNEAQ (reference sequence). V lost 0 bases, J lost 7 bases, and 10 bases lay in between. The CDR3 nucleotides read TGTGCCAGCAGCTTAGCGGGAGACGAAAATGAGCAGTTCTTC. It encodes CASSLAGDENEQFF.

Here the CDR3 DNA reads TGTGCCAGCAGTTACCGGGAGCGGGAGGGGACCCAGTACTTC. Translated: CASSYREREGTQYF. This chain uses TRBV27 with TRBJ2-5, with 10 bases aligning to TRBD2. From germline, CDR1 is MNHEY and CDR2 SMNVEV (reference sequence). This CDR3 contains 14 residues. The ends lost 4 bases at V and 7 bases at J; junction bases unmatched: 6.

The V and J genes are TRBV2 and TRBJ2-7; TRBD2 agrees at 10 bases. Germline CDR1 reads SNHLY; CDR2 reads FYNNEI. CDR3 length: 12 residues. V shed 4 bases, J shed 12 bases, and the junction held 6 bases outside the gene matches. CDR3 DNA sequence: TGTGCCAGCAGTGGGACTAGCGGTCATGGGTACTTC. As protein: CASSGTSGHGYF.

Only one count was recorded for this clone. This rearrangement joins TRBV2 to TRBJ2-7, with D possibly TRBD1 on 6 matching bases. V was pared by 5 bases and J by 4 bases, with 15 bases between. Germline V CDR1 and CDR2: SNHLY, FYNNEI. The CDR3 is 14 residues long. CDR3 protein: CASSSQGPLYEQYF. The CDR3 coding sequence is TGTGCCAGCAGTTCACAGGGACCGTTGTACGAGCAGTACTTC.

V and J are TRBV11-1 and TRBJ2-5, with 9 bases that match TRBD1. V lost 3 bases to trimming and J lost 2 bases; unmatched junction nucleotides: 7. Germline loops: CDR1 SGHAT, CDR2 FQDESV (reference sequence). This CDR3 has 16 residues. CDR3 sequence (DNA): TGTGCCAGCAGCTTCTGGACAGGGGAGAGACAAGAGACCCAGTACTTC. Translating gives CASSFWTGERQETQYF. Using reference TRBV11-1 and TRBJ2-5 for the parts outside the CDR3, the full variable domain is EAEVAQSPRYKITEKSQAVAFWCDPISGHATLYWYRQILGQGPELLVQFQDESVVDDSQLPKDRFSAERLKGVDSTLKIQPAELGDSAMYLCASSFWTGERQETQYFGPGTRLLVL.

The genes are TRBV27 and TRBJ1-2; 10 bases agree with TRBD1. This CDR3 contains 14 residues. With V trimmed by 8 bases and J by 8 bases, 11 bases remained unmatched. Germline V gives CDR1 MNHEY, CDR2 SMNVEV (reference sequence). CDR3 DNA sequence: TGTGCCAGCGCATGGGTCGGGACAGGGGTCGGCTACACCTTC. Amino acids: CASAWVGTGVGYTF.

The chain carries TRBV14 and TRBJ1-2; a possible D gene is TRBD1 (5 bases). The length of the CDR3 is 13 residues. The V end was cut by 0 bases, the J end by 10 bases, with 12 bases between. Germline V lookup: CDR1 SGHDN, CDR2 FVKESK. The CDR3 nucleotides are TGTGCCAGCAGCCAAGACGGGCGGGGGAACTACACCTTC. It translates to CASSQDGRGNYTF.

The count of this clone is one. V gene TRBV27 combines with J gene TRBJ2-7, with D possibly TRBD2 on 6 matching bases. Germline V gives CDR1 MNHEY, CDR2 SMNVEV (reference sequence). With 5 bases removed from V and 5 bases from J, the gap between germline ends came to 19 bases. The CDR3 is 15 residues long. The CDR3 nucleotides read TGTGCCAGCAGTCCCGGGGCGGCGGGAAGAGACGAGCAGTACTTC. Its protein is CASSPGAAGRDEQYF.

The chain employs TRBV6-6 and TRBJ1-1; D unresolved. The germline V gene encodes CDR1 MNHNY and CDR2 SVGAGI (reference sequence). The CDR3 length is 13 residues. The V end lost 3 bases, the J end lost 7 bases, and 12 bases lay between the germline ends. The CDR3, as DNA: TGTGCCAGCAGTTATGGGTGGGCTAATGAAGCTTTCTTT. Translation gives CASSYGWANEAFF.

This sequence joins TRBV6-5 and TRBJ2-1, with 10 positions matching TRBD1. CDR3 length: 14 amino acids. The V segment lost 0 bases and the J segment 10 bases; nucleotides outside the gene matches: 3. Germline CDR1 MNHEY, CDR2 SVGAGI. CDR3: CASSYSGTGVEQFF. Written as DNA, the CDR3 is TGTGCCAGCAGTTACTCCGGGACAGGGGTAGAGCAGTTCTTC.

J is TRBJ2-3 and V is TRBV7-9; 7 bases fit TRBD2. Looked up from germline, CDR1 is SEHNR and CDR2 is FQNEAQ (reference sequence). This CDR3 region has 15 residues. Trimming at V came to 2 bases and at J to 3 bases, leaving 5 bases not matched to a gene. CDR3 protein: CASSLRLALTDTQYF. CDR3 in DNA: TGTGCCAGCAGCTTAAGACTAGCACTGACAGATACGCAGTATTTT.

The chain carries TRBV11-3 and TRBJ2-5; 11 nucleotides line up with TRBD1. Germline loops: CDR1 SGHNT, CDR2 YENEEA. V shed 5 bases and J 5 bases; nucleotides not matched to a gene: 7. This CDR3 has 15 residues. The CDR3 coding sequence is TGTGCCAGCAGCCCGGGACAGGGGGGGGAGGAGACCCAGTACTTC. Residues: CASSPGQGGEETQYF.

The J gene is TRBJ1-1, the V gene TRBV6-5; possible D gene TRBD1, 5 bases. V lost 8 bases, J lost 3 bases, and 10 bases lay in between. The CDR3 totals 12 residues. The germline gives CDR1 MNHEY, CDR2 SVGAGI. Written as DNA, the CDR3 is TGTGCCAGCTTCGACAGCCACACTGAAGCTTTCTTT. It is translated as CASFDSHTEAFF.

The genes are TRBV18 and TRBJ2-6; 8 bases are shared with TRBD2. Germline assignment: CDR1 KGHSH and CDR2 LQKENI. Unmatched junction bases numbered 3, after V lost 6 bases and J lost 2 bases. This CDR3 is 15 amino acids long. Here the CDR3 reads CASSREEAGANVLTF. The DNA of the CDR3 is TGTGCCAGCTCGCGGGAGGAAGCTGGGGCCAACGTCCTGACTTTC.

This chain joins TRBV14 and TRBJ2-3; 7 bases match TRBD2. Trimming cost V 1 base and J 4 bases; bases outside gene matches: 8. The CDR3 totals 16 residues. The germline CDR1 and CDR2 sequences are SGHDN and FVKESK. CDR3 nucleotide sequence: TGTGCCAGCAGCCAAGTCGCGGGAGTGATCGCAGATACGCAGTATTTT. It yields the protein CASSQVAGVIADTQYF. Combining the CDR3 with reference TRBV14 and TRBJ2-3 gives the whole variable domain EAGVTQFPSHSVIEKGQTVTLRCDPISGHDNLYWYRRVMGKEIKFLLHFVKESKQDESGMPNNRFLAERTGGTYSTLKVQPAELEDSGVYFCASSQVAGVIADTQYFGPGTRLTVL.

V gene TRBV27 combines with J gene TRBJ2-3; 12 bases are a match to TRBD2. The germline V gene encodes CDR1 MNHEY and CDR2 SMNVEV (reference sequence). V was clipped by 4 bases and J by 1 base; unmatched bases: 6. This CDR3 spans 17 amino acids. This CDR3 is CASSSWTSGTGTDTQYF. In nucleotides, the CDR3 is TGTGCCAGCAGTTCCTGGACTAGCGGGACCGGCACAGATACGCAGTATTTT.

The genes are TRBV19 and TRBJ2-2; D is ambiguous. This CDR3 is built from 19 residues. Between the trimmed V and J ends, which lost 0 bases and 0 bases, there was a span of 17 bases. In germline, CDR1 is LNHDA, CDR2 SQIVND (reference sequence). The CDR3 is CASSIDRLSRQSNTGELFF. The DNA of the CDR3 is TGTGCCAGTAGTATAGATAGGCTGAGCAGGCAATCGAACACCGGGGAGCTGTTTTTT.